This T cell receptor (beta chain) was documented in a study of CD8 T cells in Susac syndrome. It was with random hexamers that roughly 0.45 to 1 ug RNA was reverse transcribed. It was immunoSEQ multiplex PCR that amplified TCR beta CDR3 across 54 Vbeta and 13 Jbeta. One entry per CDR3 protein results from TCRdb running MiXCR on the immunoSEQ multiplex PCR reads. The repertoire consists of more than 100,000 distinct CDR3 sequences, with 90% to 95% occurring once and the leading ten covering more than 0.095%. The CDR3 is made up of 14 amino acids. Trimming removed 1 base at V and 9 bases at J, with 16 bases between.

The sequenced sample was CD4+ T cells from PBMCs. The chain links TRBV12-3 or TRBV12-4 to TRBJ2-7; D is unresolved. The clonotype was recovered from a human donor in good health. The CDR3 coding sequence is TGTGCCAGCAGTTTAGGCGGCTCCCGACGCGGGCAGTACTTC. This codes for CASSLGGSRRGQYF.